Listed below are T cell receptor beta chains from one sample, sequenced in a study of shared clonotypes between healthy human individuals. The method was immunoSEQ multiplex PCR; TCRdb's version includes in-frame clones alone and lacks a portion of them. The sample carries 2 million to 2.5 million clones, over 90% recorded once. Sequencing input: naive CD4+ T cells from PBMCs. These receptor sequences come from a man aged 18 to 35 in good health. Some clones in this sample may be carry-over from other donors' samples. Both conserved end residues are part of each CDR3. The D gene is left open where the match is weak. The size entry is marked missing in some rows and otherwise reads once, few, many or a size class.

clone_size | d_call | j_call | v_call | cdr3_aa | cdr3_nt
. | TRBD2 | TRBJ2-1 | TRBV28 | CASSEHPGTSGGEQFF | TGTGCCAGCAGCGAACATCCCGGGACTAGCGGGGGGGAGCAGTTCTTC
. | . | TRBJ2-6 | TRBV30 | CAWSVWAGLGANVLTF | TGTGCCTGGAGTGTATGGGCGGGGCTGGGGGCCAACGTCCTGACTTTC
few | TRBD1 | TRBJ1-5 | TRBV7-9 | CASSSTGGSGNQPQHF | TGTGCCAGCAGCTCCACAGGGGGATCGGGCAATCAGCCCCAGCATTTT
. | . | TRBJ1-2 | TRBV25-1 | CASSESDRYGYTF | TGTGCCAGCAGTGAATCTGACCGCTATGGCTACACCTTC
. | TRBD1 | TRBJ1-2 | TRBV25-1 | CASSETGGSYGYTF | TGTGCCAGCAGTGAGACAGGGGGGAGCTATGGCTACACCTTC
once | TRBD2 | TRBJ2-7 | TRBV7-2 | CASSNKRGYEQYF | TGTGCCAGCAGCAACAAGCGGGGCTACGAGCAGTACTTC
. | . | TRBJ2-7 | TRBV28 | CASTAGTYEQYF | TGTGCCAGCACCGCGGGCACCTACGAGCAGTACTTC
. | . | TRBJ2-3 | TRBV6-5 | CAQNGPQSAADTQYF | TGTGCACAAAACGGGCCTCAATCGGCAGCAGATACGCAGTATTTT
. | . | TRBJ1-3 | TRBV6-1 | CASTLAEVAGNTIYF | TGTGCCAGCACCCTAGCGGAAGTCGCTGGAAACACCATATATTTT
once | . | TRBJ2-3 | TRBV6-5 | CASSYSSGSLDTQYF | TGTGCCAGCAGTTACTCGAGCGGTTCGCTCGATACGCAGTATTTT
. | . | TRBJ2-2 | TRBV21-1 | CASSWGEGPPGELFF | TGTGCCAGCAGCTGGGGTGAAGGGCCCCCCGGGGAGCTGTTTTTT
. | . | TRBJ2-5 | TRBV28 | CASSPTSRTQYF | TGTGCCAGCAGTCCAACCTCGAGGACCCAGTACTTC
. | . | TRBJ1-2 | TRBV7-6 | CASSLDGNSYYGYTF | TGTGCCAGCAGCTTAGACGGCAACTCCTACTATGGCTACACCTTC
. | . | TRBJ1-4 | TRBV9 | CASSVTDSPNEKLFF | TGTGCCAGCAGCGTCACGGACAGCCCTAATGAAAAACTGTTTTTT
once | . | TRBJ2-7 | TRBV15 | CATSNPRGKLSPLDEQYF | TGTGCCACCAGCAATCCGAGAGGGAAACTCTCACCCCTAGACGAGCAGTACTTC
. | . | TRBJ1-3 | TRBV11-1 | CASSSPGGNTIYF | TGTGCCAGCAGCTCCCCGGGTGGAAACACCATATATTTT
. | . | TRBJ1-3 | TRBV27 | CASSFAGQPGNTIYF | TGTGCCAGCAGTTTTGCGGGACAACCTGGAAACACCATATATTTT
. | . | TRBJ1-5 | TRBV11-2 | CASSLGQGFQPQHF | TGTGCCAGCAGCTTAGGGCAGGGTTTCCAGCCCCAGCATTTT
. | . | TRBJ1-5 | TRBV28 | CASSYHQPQHF | TGTGCCAGCAGTTATCATCAGCCCCAGCATTTT
. | . | TRBJ1-5 | TRBV10-1 | CASTPPTAALNQPQHF | TGCGCCAGCACCCCGCCGACAGCTGCCCTTAATCAGCCCCAGCATTTT
. | TRBD2 | TRBJ2-2 | TRBV10-3 | CAINSGGNTGELFF | TGTGCCATCAACAGCGGGGGGAACACCGGGGAGCTGTTTTTT
. | . | TRBJ2-7 | TRBV4-1 | CASSQAGTAVFGEQYF | TGCGCCAGCAGTCAAGCGGGGACAGCTGTTTTTGGCGAGCAGTACTTC
. | . | TRBJ2-7 | TRBV5-6 | CASSSAEVREYMVSYEQYF | TGTGCCAGCAGCTCTGCAGAGGTCAGGGAATACATGGTTTCCTACGAGCAGTACTTC
. | . | TRBJ2-7 | TRBV10-2 | CASRESTGFYEQYF | TGCGCCAGCAGGGAGTCTACCGGATTCTACGAGCAGTACTTC
. | . | TRBJ1-2 | TRBV28 | CASRTLTGGYTF | TGTGCCAGCAGAACACTAACCGGGGGCTACACCTTC
. | . | TRBJ2-7 | TRBV28 | CASSLGGAYPYEQYF | TGTGCCAGCAGTTTGGGGGGGGCCTACCCCTACGAGCAGTACTTC
. | . | TRBJ2-3 | TRBV5-1 | CASSLAQSADTQYF | TGCGCCAGCAGCTTGGCACAAAGCGCAGATACGCAGTATTTT
. | TRBD2 | TRBJ2-5 | TRBV5-1 | CASSPGGGLQETQYF | TGCGCCAGCAGTCCGGGCGGGGGGCTCCAAGAGACCCAGTACTTC
. | TRBD2 | TRBJ2-1 | TRBV6-1 | CASSEYGTSGRNEQFF | TGTGCCAGCAGTGAATATGGGACTAGCGGACGGAATGAGCAGTTCTTC
. | . | TRBJ1-4 | TRBV28 | CASTIHGRDEKLFF | TGTGCCAGCACCATACACGGGCGGGATGAAAAACTGTTTTTT
. | . | TRBJ1-2 | TRBV27 | CASSLKQGYFNYGYTF | TGTGCCAGCAGCCTCAAACAGGGATACTTTAACTATGGCTACACCTTC
. | TRBD1 | TRBJ2-2 | TRBV6-4 | CASSLIGTGRTGELFF | TGTGCCAGCAGTCTAATCGGGACAGGGAGGACCGGGGAGCTGTTTTTT
. | . | TRBJ1-2 | TRBV28 | CASKQSTEHYGYTF | TGTGCCAGCAAACAGAGTACAGAGCACTATGGCTACACCTTC
. | . | TRBJ1-1 | TRBV10-2 | CASCWGSFGNTEAFF | TGCGCCAGCTGTTGGGGCTCGTTCGGGAACACTGAAGCTTTCTTT
once | TRBD1 | TRBJ2-5 | TRBV5-5 | CASSGQGAREETQYF | TGTGCCAGCAGCGGACAGGGGGCGCGAGAAGAGACCCAGTACTTC
. | . | TRBJ2-2 | TRBV6-4 | CASSVSGKAGELFF | TGTGCCAGCAGTGTTTCAGGGAAGGCCGGGGAGCTGTTTTTT
. | . | TRBJ1-5 | TRBV6-5 | CASSYSVGAAKNF | TGTGCCAGCAGTTACTCAGTTGGGGCCGCGAAGAATTTT
. | TRBD1 | TRBJ2-5 | TRBV9 | CASSGRSGTGGRMETQYF | TGTGCCAGCAGCGGGCGATCCGGGACAGGGGGACGAATGGAGACCCAGTACTTC